Below are 5 T cell receptor beta chains sequenced from a single sample in a study of blood T cell repertoires in COVID-19. Measured with immunoSEQ multiplex PCR; TCRdb has only the in-frame clones, and not every one. The repertoire consists of 270,000 or so clones, with 88% occurring once and the leading ten covering approximately 1.2%. The sample comprised PBMCs or T cells enriched from blood (not recorded which). The receptors originated from a woman between 40 and 55 years old with acute COVID-19.

The chain joins TRBV28 to TRBJ1-2; 9 positions match TRBD1. The germline gives CDR1 MDHEN, CDR2 SYDVKM. The J segment lost 8 bases and the V segment lost 3 bases, leaving 7 bases of the junction unmatched. CDR3 length: 14 amino acids. CDR3 sequence (DNA): TGTGCCAGCAGTTTGCCCGGGACAGGGAACGGCTACACCTTC. Translation: CASSLPGTGNGYTF.

Here the CDR3 reads CATSDTGEGNTIYF. The CDR3 DNA follows: TGTGCCACCAGTGATACAGGGGAGGGAAACACCATATATTTT. V gene TRBV24-1 combines with J gene TRBJ1-3, with TRBD1 matching 7 bases. V shed 3 bases, J shed 4 bases, and the junction held 2 bases outside the gene matches. The CDR3 consists of 14 residues. Germline CDR1 KGHDR, CDR2 SFDVKD.

V is TRBV9 and J is TRBJ1-5, with no clear D. The germline CDR1 and CDR2 sequences are SGDLS and YYNGEE. V was trimmed by 0 bases and J by 0 bases, leaving 7 bases between them. The CDR3 spans 15 residues. The CDR3 sequence: CASSVAPGSNQPQHF. CDR3 nucleotide sequence: TGTGCCAGCAGCGTAGCTCCCGGTAGCAATCAGCCCCAGCATTTT.

V is TRBV27 and J is TRBJ1-5; 10 nucleotides agree with TRBD1. This CDR3 contains 16 residues. Trimming cost V 1 base and J 1 base; bases outside gene matches: 1. The germline V gene encodes CDR1 MNHEY and CDR2 SMNVEV (reference sequence). CDR3 sequence (DNA): TGTGCCAGCAGTTTATGGGGACAGGGGAGCAATCAGCCCCAGCATTTT. It encodes CASSLWGQGSNQPQHF.

CDR3 sequence: CASSPGLAGVGYEQYV. DNA for the CDR3: TGTGCCAGCTCACCGGGACTAGCGGGAGTCGGCTACGAGCAGTACGTC. This chain joins TRBV18 and TRBJ2-7; TRBD2 matches at 14 bases. CDR3 length equals 16 residues. Trimming took 3 bases from V and 3 from J; bases not matched to a gene: 4. CDR1 and CDR2 (germline): KGHSH, LQKENI.